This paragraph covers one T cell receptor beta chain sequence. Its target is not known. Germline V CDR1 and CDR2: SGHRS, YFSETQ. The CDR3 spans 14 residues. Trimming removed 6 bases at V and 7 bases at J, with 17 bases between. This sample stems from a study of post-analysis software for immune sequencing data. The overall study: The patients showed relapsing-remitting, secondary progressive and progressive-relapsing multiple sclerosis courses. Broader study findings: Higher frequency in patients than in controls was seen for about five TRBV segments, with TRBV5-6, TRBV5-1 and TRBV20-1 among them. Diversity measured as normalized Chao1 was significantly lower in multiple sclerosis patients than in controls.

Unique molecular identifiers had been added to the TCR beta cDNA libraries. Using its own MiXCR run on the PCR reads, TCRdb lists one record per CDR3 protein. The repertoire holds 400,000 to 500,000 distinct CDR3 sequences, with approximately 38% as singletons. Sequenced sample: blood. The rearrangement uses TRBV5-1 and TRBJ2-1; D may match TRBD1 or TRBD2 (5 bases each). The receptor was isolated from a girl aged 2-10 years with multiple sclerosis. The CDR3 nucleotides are TGCGCCAGCAAAGGGGAGTCGTTGGGGAATGAGCAGTTCTTC. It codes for CASKGESLGNEQFF.